A selection of T cell receptor beta chains follows, all from one sample in a study of beta chain features in type 1 diabetes. The assay was immunoSEQ multiplex PCR, and TCRdb's table has in-frame clones only and misses some. The sample holds 850,000 to 900,000 clones, roughly 16% seen once. Sequenced material: naive CD4+ T cells from blood. The receptors originated from a woman aged 18-29 years in good health. CDR3s include the opening cysteine and the closing phenylalanine or tryptophan. A D gene is named only where the DNA matches it firmly. Some rows mark clone size as missing; the rest say once, few, many or name a class of expanded clone.

D | size | length | J | V | DNA | CDR3
TRBD2 | NA | 18 | TRBJ2-7 | TRBV7-8 | TGTGCCAGCAGCTTAACGGGGGGTGTGTGGACTAGCGACTACGAGCAGTACTTC | CASSLTGGVWTSDYEQYF
TRBD2 | few | 13 | TRBJ2-1 | TRBV7-2 | TGTGCCAGCGGGGCGGGAGGGCGAATTGAGCAGTTCTTC | CASGAGGRIEQFF
NA | NA | 11 | TRBJ2-1 | TRBV28 | TGTGCCAGCAGTGGGGGAAGGGAGCCCTTCTTC | CASSGGREPFF
NA | NA | 15 | TRBJ2-2 | TRBV2 | TGTGCCACCGGAGGGCCCGCCCCTAATGGCGGGGAGCTGTTTTTT | CATGGPAPNGGELFF
NA | NA | 11 | TRBJ1-2 | TRBV6-5 | TGTGCCAGCAGTTACAGCTATGGCTACACCTTC | CASSYSYGYTF
NA | NA | 14 | TRBJ2-3 | TRBV18 | TGTGCCAGCTCACCACCGACCTTGACAGGTTCCTCGTATTTT | CASSPPTLTGSSYF
NA | NA | 13 | TRBJ1-3 | TRBV28 | TGTGCCAGCAGTGCACCTTTAGGCAACACCATATATTTT | CASSAPLGNTIYF
NA | NA | 12 | TRBJ2-3 | TRBV7-3 | TGTGCCAGCAGCCTAGGGGCAGATACGCAGTATTTT | CASSLGADTQYF
NA | NA | 14 | TRBJ1-2 | TRBV18 | TGTGCCAGCTCACCACAGCGGGAAAACTATGGCTACACCTTC | CASSPQRENYGYTF
NA | NA | 12 | TRBJ2-2 | TRBV19 | TGTGCCAGTAGTCCGGGTACCGGGGAGCTGTTTTTT | CASSPGTGELFF
NA | few | 14 | TRBJ2-1 | TRBV28 | TGTGCCAGCAGCGCGTCCTACTCCTACAATGAGCAGTTCTTC | CASSASYSYNEQFF
NA | few | 13 | TRBJ2-3 | TRBV4-3 | TGCGCCAGCTCCCGGGTTCCGGGGGATACGCAGTATTTT | CASSRVPGDTQYF
NA | few | 13 | TRBJ2-3 | TRBV7-3 | TGTGCCAGCAGCTTGCCCGGCACAGATACGCAGTATTTT | CASSLPGTDTQYF
TRBD1 | few | 17 | TRBJ2-1 | TRBV4-2 | TGTGCCAGCAGCCAAGATCTGAGGACAGGGGTTCTGGATGAGCAGTTCTTC | CASSQDLRTGVLDEQFF
NA | NA | 12 | TRBJ2-7 | TRBV11-2 | TGTGCCAGCAGCTTGGGGACGGAGGAGCAGTACTTC | CASSLGTEEQYF
NA | NA | 11 | TRBJ2-7 | TRBV7-9 | TGTGCCAGCCGAGCTAGGGGCGAGCAGTACTTC | CASRARGEQYF
NA | NA | 12 | TRBJ1-2 | TRBV6-5 | TGTGCCAGCAGCCCCAGAGGGTCTGGCTACACCTTC | CASSPRGSGYTF
NA | NA | 16 | TRBJ2-3 | TRBV6-5 | TGTGCCAGCAGTTACTCGGGCTACCCTTACACAGATACGCAGTATTTT | CASSYSGYPYTDTQYF
TRBD1 | NA | 15 | TRBJ2-7 | TRBV9 | TGTGCCAGCAGCGTAGGACAGGGTTGGTCCTACGAGCAGTACTTC | CASSVGQGWSYEQYF
NA | NA | 16 | TRBJ2-1 | TRBV14 | TGTGCCAGCAGCTATGGGATTTGGAGGGAGGTGAATGAGCAGTTCTTC | CASSYGIWREVNEQFF
NA | NA | 11 | TRBJ1-2 | TRBV9 | TGTGCCAGCAGCCCAGGCTATGGCTACACCTTC | CASSPGYGYTF
NA | few | 16 | TRBJ2-3 | TRBV7-2 | TGTGCCAGCAGCCCCGGTAGCGGACAGATCACAGATACGCAGTATTTT | CASSPGSGQITDTQYF
NA | few | 12 | TRBJ2-3 | TRBV10-3 | TGTGCCGTGAGCGGGAGCACAGATACGCAGTATTTT | CAVSGSTDTQYF
TRBD2 | few | 13 | TRBJ2-5 | TRBV19 | TGTGCCAGTAGGCTAGCGGGGATGGAGACCCAGTACTTC | CASRLAGMETQYF
TRBD1 | few | 16 | TRBJ1-5 | TRBV6-5 | TGTGCCAGCAGTTACCTCCGGGACAGGGGGCGCGGAGCCCAGCATTTT | CASSYLRDRGRGAQHF
NA | NA | 13 | TRBJ2-1 | TRBV5-1 | TGCGCCAGCACCACAAGCTCCTACAATGAGCAGTTCTTC | CASTTSSYNEQFF
TRBD2 | NA | 20 | TRBJ2-3 | TRBV19 | TGTGCCAGTAGTGCTTACGCCTCGGGACTAGCGGGAGGGTTCACAGATACGCAGTATTTT | CASSAYASGLAGGFTDTQYF
NA | few | 12 | TRBJ2-7 | TRBV2 | TGTGCCAGCAGTTCAACAGGGTACGAGCAGTACTTC | CASSSTGYEQYF
NA | once | 13 | TRBJ2-5 | TRBV6-1 | TGTGCCAGCAGTATCCGGGAACAAGAGACCCAGTACTTC | CASSIREQETQYF
TRBD1 | NA | 17 | TRBJ2-6 | TRBV5-8 | TGTGCCACCTACTTCGACAGGGGGACTACTGGGGCCAACGTCCTGACTTTC | CATYFDRGTTGANVLTF
NA | NA | 17 | TRBJ2-7 | TRBV21-1 | TGTGCCAGCAGCAAAACTCCCTCTAGAAGGGGATCCTACGAGCAGTACTTC | CASSKTPSRRGSYEQYF
TRBD1 | NA | 15 | TRBJ2-3 | TRBV2 | TGTGCCAGCAGCAACGCCAGGACAGGAGGAGATACGCAGTATTTT | CASSNARTGGDTQYF
NA | NA | 16 | TRBJ1-2 | TRBV15 | TGTGCCACCAGCAGAGATTTTGGAGGGTTGGGCTATGGCTACACCTTC | CATSRDFGGLGYGYTF
NA | NA | 15 | TRBJ1-5 | TRBV15 | TGTGCCACCAGTAGGGCCGGGGGCTGGAATCAGCCCCAGCATTTT | CATSRAGGWNQPQHF
TRBD2 | NA | 17 | TRBJ2-3 | TRBV7-9 | TGTGCCAGCAGCCCCGGACTAGCGGGTCTGAGCACAGATACGCAGTATTTT | CASSPGLAGLSTDTQYF
NA | NA | 14 | TRBJ2-7 | TRBV11-2 | TGTGCCAGCAGCTTAGATCCTTGGACGCCCGAGCAGTACTTC | CASSLDPWTPEQYF
TRBD2 | few | 19 | TRBJ2-3 | TRBV27 | TGTGCCAGCAGTTTATGGGGCCGGGCTAGCGGGAGGCTCCCAGATACGCAGTATTTT | CASSLWGRASGRLPDTQYF
TRBD1 | many | 13 | TRBJ2-1 | TRBV10-3 | TGTGCCAACAGGGGACAGCTGGACAATGAGCAGTTCTTC | CANRGQLDNEQFF
NA | NA | 11 | TRBJ2-5 | TRBV20-1 | TGCAGTGCTAGAGTCCGAGAGACCCAGTACTTC | CSARVRETQYF
NA | NA | 12 | TRBJ2-5 | TRBV5-1 | TGCGCCAGCAGCCCACGCGGGGAGACCCAGTACTTC | CASSPRGETQYF
NA | few | 17 | TRBJ2-6 | TRBV14 | TGTGCCAGCAGCCAGGGGGGTTTTAAGCGTGGGGCCAACGTCCTGACTTTC | CASSQGGFKRGANVLTF
NA | NA | 15 | TRBJ2-3 | TRBV10-3 | TGTGCCATCAGTGATTGGGCAATTAGCACAGATACGCAGTATTTT | CAISDWAISTDTQYF
TRBD1 | NA | 15 | TRBJ2-2 | TRBV25-1 | TGTGCCAGCAGTGACCCGACAGGGGCGGCCGGGGAGCTGTTTTTT | CASSDPTGAAGELFF
NA | few | 14 | TRBJ2-7 | TRBV7-8 | TGTGCCAGCAGCATCCGGACGGAGAGCAACGAGCAGTACTTC | CASSIRTESNEQYF
NA | NA | 15 | TRBJ1-2 | TRBV28 | TGTGCCAGCAGCATCCCGACAGTATCGCGGTATGGCTACACCTTC | CASSIPTVSRYGYTF
NA | NA | 14 | TRBJ1-3 | TRBV7-9 | TGTGCCAGCAGCTTAGCGACAGCTGGAAACACCATATATTTT | CASSLATAGNTIYF
NA | NA | 14 | TRBJ2-1 | TRBV9 | TGTGCCAGCAGCGTAGAAGGATTCTACAATGAGCAGTTCTTC | CASSVEGFYNEQFF
NA | few | 14 | TRBJ1-1 | TRBV4-1 | TGCGCCAGCAGCCAAGGACGGACGATGGGTGAAGCTTTCTTT | CASSQGRTMGEAFF
NA | NA | 13 | TRBJ1-1 | TRBV27 | TGTGCCAGCAGGGGGGGATATGACACTGAAGCTTTCTTT | CASRGGYDTEAFF
TRBD1 | few | 15 | TRBJ2-5 | TRBV6-5 | TGTGCCAGCAGTTACTCGATGGGGACAGTGAAGACCCAGTACTTC | CASSYSMGTVKTQYF
TRBD1 | few | 14 | TRBJ1-2 | TRBV28 | TGTGCCAGCAGTTTCCAGGGACAGGGGCATGGCTACACCTTC | CASSFQGQGHGYTF